Below, 7 T cell receptor beta chains from the same sample are listed, as sequenced in a study of CD8+CD57+ T cells in acquired aplastic anemia. All sequencing subjects had displayed CD8+CD57+ cell expansion on flow cytometry. Genomic DNA, serving as template, underwent TCR beta VDJ and CDR3 profiling. TCRdb fed the reads into MiXCR, producing one record per CDR3 protein. This sample has 450,000 to 550,000 distinct CDR3 sequences, with about a third found just once. The sample comprised sorted CD4+, CD8+, or CD8+CD57+ T cells (not recorded which) from PBMCs. These TCRs come from a human donor with aplastic anemia.

Ten or more counts support this clonotype. V usage is TRBV24-1 and J usage is TRBJ2-3; D may be TRBD1 (5 bases). Between the trimmed V and J ends, which lost 2 bases and 4 bases, there was a span of 15 bases. The CDR3 spans 16 residues. The germline CDR1 and CDR2 sequences are KGHDR and SFDVKD. The CDR3 reads CATSDSQGLFADTQYF. DNA of the CDR3: TGTGCCACCAGTGATTCCCAGGGTTTGTTCGCAGATACGCAGTATTTT.

The chain links TRBV10-3 to TRBJ2-5, with 7 positions matching TRBD2. The CDR3 runs 11 residues. The V segment lost 11 bases and the J segment 5 bases; nucleotides outside the gene matches: 5. Germline V lookup: CDR1 ENHRY, CDR2 SYGVKD. The CDR3 DNA sequence: TGTGCCGTCGGGGGGAGGGAGACCCAGTACTTC. Translation: CAVGGRETQYF.

This clonotype was seen at least ten times. J is TRBJ2-7 and V is TRBV2; D is perhaps TRBD1 (5 bases). V lost 4 bases and J lost 3, with 16 bases in between. Germline CDR1 SNHLY, CDR2 FYNNEI. The CDR3 length is 15 residues. The CDR3 sequence is CASSGGLTPLYEQYF. The CDR3 DNA sequence: TGTGCCAGCAGTGGGGGCCTAACCCCTCTCTACGAGCAGTACTTC.

Many counts were recorded for this clonotype. V is TRBV19 and J is TRBJ1-2; 8 bases agree with TRBD1. This CDR3 comprises 15 residues. Germline CDR1 and CDR2: LNHDA and SQIVND (reference sequence). Trimming took 5 bases from V and 2 from J; bases not matched to a gene: 7. The CDR3 spells CASSLRQGTNYGYTF. CDR3 in DNA: TGTGCCAGTAGTCTCCGACAGGGGACCAACTATGGCTACACCTTC.

This clonotype was seen many times. The V and J genes are TRBV20-1 and TRBJ2-5; D call uncertain. CDR1 is DFQATT, CDR2 SNEGSKA, per germline (reference sequence). Trimming left V 0 bases short and J 5 bases short, with 10 bases between. This CDR3 region has 13 residues. DNA for the CDR3: TGCAGTGCTAGAGATGGGCCGTCGGAGACCCAGTACTTC. Its protein product is CSARDGPSETQYF.

This clonotype appeared many times. The rearrangement joins TRBV11-2 to TRBJ2-7, with TRBD2 identical over 13 bases. Unmatched junction bases numbered 5, after V lost 5 bases and J lost 1 base. The CDR3 consists of 16 residues. From germline, CDR1 is SGHAT and CDR2 FQNNGV. In DNA, the CDR3 is TGTGCCAGCAGCGTACGACTAGCGGGAGGTTCCTACGAGCAGTACTTC. It specifies CASSVRLAGGSYEQYF.

In its sample, this clonotype was seen a few times. J is TRBJ1-1 and V is TRBV9; D might be TRBD1 (5 bases). This CDR3 region has 17 residues. The germline gives CDR1 SGDLS, CDR2 YYNGEE. Trimming shortened V by 4 bases and J by 5 bases, and 24 bases separated the two germline ends. The DNA of the CDR3 is TGTGCCAGCAGCTTCGGTCTCATGGGGGACTGGGGAACTGAAGCTTTCTTT. Protein product: CASSFGLMGDWGTEAFF.